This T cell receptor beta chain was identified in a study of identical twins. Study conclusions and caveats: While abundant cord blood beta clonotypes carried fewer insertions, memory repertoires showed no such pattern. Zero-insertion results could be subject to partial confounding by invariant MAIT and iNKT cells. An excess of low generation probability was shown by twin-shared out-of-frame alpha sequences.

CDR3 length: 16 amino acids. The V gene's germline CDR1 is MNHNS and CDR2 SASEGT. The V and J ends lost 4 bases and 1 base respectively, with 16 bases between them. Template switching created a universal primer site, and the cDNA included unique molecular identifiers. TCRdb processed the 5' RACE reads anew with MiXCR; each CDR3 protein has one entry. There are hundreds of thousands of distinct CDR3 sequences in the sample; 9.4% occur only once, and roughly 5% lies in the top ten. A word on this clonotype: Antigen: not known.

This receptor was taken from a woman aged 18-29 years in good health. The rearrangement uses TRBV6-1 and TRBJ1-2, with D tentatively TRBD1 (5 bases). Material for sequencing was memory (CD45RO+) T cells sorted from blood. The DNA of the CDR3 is TGTGCCAGCAGTGCCGACAGCCTGAGGGGTAACTATGGCTACACCTTC. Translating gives CASSADSLRGNYGYTF.